These 2 T cell receptor beta chains share one sample of origin, sequenced in a study of T-cell memory formation after mild COVID-19. TCRdb fed the 5' RACE reads into MiXCR, producing one record per CDR3 protein. Among around 500,000 distinct CDR3 sequences listed, 18% were seen once. Sequencing was performed on PBMCs or a T cell subset sorted from them (not recorded which). These receptors were collected from an adult woman who had mild COVID-19 (a few samples of this study predate the infection). Cell type and time point are not known.

The table lists this clonotype with a few counts. The chain carries TRBV5-1 and TRBJ2-2; 10 bases fit TRBD2. The CDR3 consists of 15 residues. The V and J ends lost 2 bases and 5 bases, in that order; junction bases with no gene match: 3. CDR1 is SGHRS, CDR2 YFSETQ, per germline. This chain's CDR3 is CASSFLAGDTGELFF. The CDR3 DNA follows: TGCGCCAGCAGCTTCCTAGCGGGAGATACCGGGGAGCTGTTTTTT.

The V gene is TRBV11-2, the J gene TRBJ1-1; possibly TRBD1 for D (5 bases). V was pared by 4 bases and J by 4 bases, with 16 bases between. The V gene's germline CDR1 is SGHAT and CDR2 FQNNGV. The CDR3 is 15 amino acids. CDR3 DNA sequence: TGTGCCAGCAGCTATCGGACGGATGGGGGCACTGAAGCTTTCTTT. This translates into CASSYRTDGGTEAFF.